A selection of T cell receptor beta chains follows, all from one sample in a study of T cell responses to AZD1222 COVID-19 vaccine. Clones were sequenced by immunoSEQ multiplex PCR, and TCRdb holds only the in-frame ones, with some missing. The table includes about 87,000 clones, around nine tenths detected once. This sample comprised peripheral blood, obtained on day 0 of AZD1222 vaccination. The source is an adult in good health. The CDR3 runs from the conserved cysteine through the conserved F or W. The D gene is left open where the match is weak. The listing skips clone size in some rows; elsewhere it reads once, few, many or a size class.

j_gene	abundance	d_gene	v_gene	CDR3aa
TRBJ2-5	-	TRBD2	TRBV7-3	CASSSTGGETQYF
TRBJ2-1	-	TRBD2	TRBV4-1	CASSQGLATYNEQFF
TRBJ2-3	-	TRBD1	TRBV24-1	CATSDPRRGQGSTDTQYF
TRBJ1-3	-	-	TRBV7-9	CASSLWQRSSGNTIYF
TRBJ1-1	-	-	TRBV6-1	CASSEGALTEAFF
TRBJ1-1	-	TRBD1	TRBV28	CASSLTGGMNTEAFF
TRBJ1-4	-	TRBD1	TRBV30	CAWSRGVEAVFGEKLFF
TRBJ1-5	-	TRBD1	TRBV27	CASDRVGQPQHF
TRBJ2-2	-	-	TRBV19	CASSRSSTNTGELFF
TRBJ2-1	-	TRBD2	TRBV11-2	CASSQGRVAGGNEQFF
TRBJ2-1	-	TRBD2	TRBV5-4	CASSFAGGRNNEQFF
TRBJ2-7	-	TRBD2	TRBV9	CASSAPPSGRDEQYF
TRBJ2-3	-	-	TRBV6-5	CASRLTDTQYF
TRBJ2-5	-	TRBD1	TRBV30	CAWGTVQETQYF
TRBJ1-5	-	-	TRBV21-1	CASREDRGHQPQHF
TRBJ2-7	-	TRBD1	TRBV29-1	CSVEMLQGDSYEQYF
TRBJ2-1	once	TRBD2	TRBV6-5	CASRSSGRANEQFF
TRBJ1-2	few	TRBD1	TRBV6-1	CASSETGGYGYTF
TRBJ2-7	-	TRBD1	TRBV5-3	CARSRYRGLTYEQYF
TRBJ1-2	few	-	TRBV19	CASSRGAVDGYTF
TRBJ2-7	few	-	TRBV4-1	CASSQVLRTVREYEQYF
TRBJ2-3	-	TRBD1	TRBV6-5	CASSPGGKSTDTQYF
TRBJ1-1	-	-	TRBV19	CASYRQPNTEAFF
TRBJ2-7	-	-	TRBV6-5	CASTGASYEQYF
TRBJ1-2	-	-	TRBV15	CATSSLSKNNYGYTF
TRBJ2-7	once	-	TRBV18	CASSPLLRDYEQYF
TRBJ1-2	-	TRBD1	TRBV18	CASSPIAGGNYGYTF
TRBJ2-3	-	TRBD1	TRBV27	CASSLGTGYTDTQYF
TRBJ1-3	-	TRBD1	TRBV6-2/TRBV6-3	CASSYHGQAAGNTIYF
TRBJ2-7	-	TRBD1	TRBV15	CATSRGTGGYEQYF
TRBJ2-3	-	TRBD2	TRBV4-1	CASSQGLAGDADTQYF
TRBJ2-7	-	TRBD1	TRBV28	CASSPTGGFSYEQYF
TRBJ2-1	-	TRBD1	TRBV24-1	CATSDTLGRGRNNEQFF
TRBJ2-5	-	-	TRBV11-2	CASSAGTLGQETQYF
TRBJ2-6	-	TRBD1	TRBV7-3	CASSLGTGTFSGANVLTF
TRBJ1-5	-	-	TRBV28	CASSTGLNVQPQHF
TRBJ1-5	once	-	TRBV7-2	CASSLVVKGGQPQHF
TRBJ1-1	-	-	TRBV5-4	CASSLELGSTEAFF
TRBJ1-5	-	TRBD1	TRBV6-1	CASSGAVQGGNQPQHF
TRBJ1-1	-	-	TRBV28	CASSLFPDGVGTEAFF
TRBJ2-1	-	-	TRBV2	CASSVLSLNEQFF
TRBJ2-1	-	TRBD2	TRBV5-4	CASSTLAGEGNEQFF
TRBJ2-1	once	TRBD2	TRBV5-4	CASSLFLFGSGRAGNEQFF
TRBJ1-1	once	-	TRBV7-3	CASRSQPNTEAFF
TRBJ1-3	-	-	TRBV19	CASSSLGAGNTIYF
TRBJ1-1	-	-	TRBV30	CANKPPINTEAFF
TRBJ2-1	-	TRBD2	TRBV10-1	CASSPGLAQYNEQFF
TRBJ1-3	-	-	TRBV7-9	CASSLLLNSGNTIYF
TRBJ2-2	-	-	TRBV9	CASSGTTIQGELFF
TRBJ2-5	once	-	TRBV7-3	CASSQGSRETQYF
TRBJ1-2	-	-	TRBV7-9	CASSLAEATSNYGYTF
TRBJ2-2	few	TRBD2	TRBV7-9	CASSASPAGAHGELFF
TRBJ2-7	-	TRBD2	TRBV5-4	CASRVAGAREQYF
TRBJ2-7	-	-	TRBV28	CASSLHGRSYEQYF